The rows below give T cell receptor beta chains drawn from one sample of a study of blood T cell repertoires in COVID-19. Clones were read by immunoSEQ multiplex PCR, and TCRdb kept only the in-frame ones, dropping some. The data show under 250,000 clones, 80% to 90% seen once. Sequenced input: peripheral blood. The receptors here all came from a man between 40 and 49 years old with active or convalescent COVID-19. CDR3s include the opening cysteine and the closing phenylalanine or tryptophan. Each record gives: CDR3 DNA, CDR3 protein, CDR3 length, clone size, J gene, D gene, V gene. D genes are given only for firm matches. Clone size is given for some rows only: seen once, a few or many times, or a class if the clone is expanded.

CDR3nt: TGTGCCAGCAGTCTGAATAGCGGGAGGTACGAGACCCAGTACTTC
CDR3aa: CASSLNSGRYETQYF
len: 15
abundance: once
j_gene: TRBJ2-5
d_gene: TRBD2
v_gene: TRBV5-4

CDR3nt: TGTGCCAGCAGCGATAGACAGGGACAGTACAATGAGCAGTTCTTC
CDR3aa: CASSDRQGQYNEQFF
len: 15
abundance: NA
j_gene: TRBJ2-1
d_gene: TRBD1
v_gene: TRBV5-8

CDR3nt: TGTGCCAGCAGCTTGGGGGCCAGGGTGAACACTGAAGCTTTCTTT
CDR3aa: CASSLGARVNTEAFF
len: 15
abundance: NA
j_gene: TRBJ1-1
d_gene: NA
v_gene: TRBV5-6

CDR3nt: TGTGCCAGCTCACCTCCGGGACAGGGGGTCCGGGAGCAGTACTTC
CDR3aa: CASSPPGQGVREQYF
len: 15
abundance: NA
j_gene: TRBJ2-7
d_gene: TRBD1
v_gene: TRBV18

CDR3nt: TGTGCCTCGGACAGGGGGCGGTGGGAGACCCAGTACTTC
CDR3aa: CASDRGRWETQYF
len: 13
abundance: NA
j_gene: TRBJ2-5
d_gene: TRBD1
v_gene: TRBV30

CDR3nt: TGCAGTGCGAGTAGCGGGGAAGAGAGCACAGATACGCAGTATTTT
CDR3aa: CSASSGEESTDTQYF
len: 15
abundance: NA
j_gene: TRBJ2-3
d_gene: TRBD2
v_gene: TRBV20-1

CDR3nt: TGTGCCAGCAGCCCCTTCTACTCTGGAAACACCATATATTTT
CDR3aa: CASSPFYSGNTIYF
len: 14
abundance: NA
j_gene: TRBJ1-3
d_gene: NA
v_gene: TRBV11-3

CDR3nt: TGTGCCAGCAGGGGGACAGATCACAAGGACGAGCAGTACTTC
CDR3aa: CASRGTDHKDEQYF
len: 14
abundance: few
j_gene: TRBJ2-7
d_gene: TRBD1
v_gene: TRBV7-9

CDR3nt: TGTGCCAGCAGTGCCAGACAGTCCAATGTTCCCCTCTCTGGGGCCAACGTCCTGACTTTC
CDR3aa: CASSARQSNVPLSGANVLTF
len: 20
abundance: NA
j_gene: TRBJ2-6
d_gene: NA
v_gene: TRBV6-1

CDR3nt: TGCGCCAGCAGCATATCCGTTAATGAAAAACTGTTTTTT
CDR3aa: CASSISVNEKLFF
len: 13
abundance: NA
j_gene: TRBJ1-4
d_gene: NA
v_gene: TRBV5-1

CDR3nt: TGTGCCAGCAGTGAACGGCTAGCGGTCTCCTACGAGCAGTACTTC
CDR3aa: CASSERLAVSYEQYF
len: 15
abundance: NA
j_gene: TRBJ2-7
d_gene: TRBD2
v_gene: TRBV2

CDR3nt: TGTGCCAGTAGCACCGAACAGGGCCAATATAACTATGGCTACACCTTC
CDR3aa: CASSTEQGQYNYGYTF
len: 16
abundance: NA
j_gene: TRBJ1-2
d_gene: NA
v_gene: TRBV19

CDR3nt: TGTGCCAGTAGGAAGATAGCGGGAGGGAATGAGCAGTTCTTC
CDR3aa: CASRKIAGGNEQFF
len: 14
abundance: NA
j_gene: TRBJ2-1
d_gene: TRBD2
v_gene: TRBV19

CDR3nt: TGTGCCAGCAGCTTGAGGACAGGGGAAGCTTTCTTT
CDR3aa: CASSLRTGEAFF
len: 12
abundance: NA
j_gene: TRBJ1-1
d_gene: TRBD1
v_gene: TRBV11-1

CDR3nt: TGTGCCAGCAGCCAAGCTTCAAACACCATATATTTT
CDR3aa: CASSQASNTIYF
len: 12
abundance: NA
j_gene: TRBJ1-3
d_gene: NA
v_gene: TRBV3-1/TRBV3-2

CDR3nt: TGCGCCAGCAGCCCAGGGACATTCCTGGGTTCACCCCTCCACTTT
CDR3aa: CASSPGTFLGSPLHF
len: 15
abundance: once
j_gene: TRBJ1-6
d_gene: NA
v_gene: TRBV5-1

CDR3nt: TGTGCCAGCAGCTTCGACAGGGGGCGGAGGGGCTACACCTTC
CDR3aa: CASSFDRGRRGYTF
len: 14
abundance: few
j_gene: TRBJ1-2
d_gene: TRBD1
v_gene: TRBV7-9

CDR3nt: TGTGCCAGCAGCTTAGGGACAGAGGAAGGCTACACCTTC
CDR3aa: CASSLGTEEGYTF
len: 13
abundance: NA
j_gene: TRBJ1-2
d_gene: NA
v_gene: TRBV7-6

CDR3nt: TGTGCCAGCAGCTGGCGGGGGGCCCAAGAGACCCAGTACTTC
CDR3aa: CASSWRGAQETQYF
len: 14
abundance: NA
j_gene: TRBJ2-5
d_gene: TRBD2
v_gene: TRBV5-4

CDR3nt: TGTGCCAGCTCACCCCGGAGGAATGAGCAGTTCTTC
CDR3aa: CASSPRRNEQFF
len: 12
abundance: NA
j_gene: TRBJ2-1
d_gene: NA
v_gene: TRBV18

CDR3nt: TGTGCCAGCAAAAGAACTTTCTCTGGGGCCAACGTCCTGACTTTC
CDR3aa: CASKRTFSGANVLTF
len: 15
abundance: NA
j_gene: TRBJ2-6
d_gene: NA
v_gene: TRBV6-5

CDR3nt: TGCGCCAGCAGCTTGGGGGACAGGGGGCCTGAAGCTTTCTTT
CDR3aa: CASSLGDRGPEAFF
len: 14
abundance: NA
j_gene: TRBJ1-1
d_gene: TRBD1
v_gene: TRBV5-1

CDR3nt: TGTGCCAGCAGCCATCTTTCGCGGGATGGGGCCGGTGGCTACACCTTC
CDR3aa: CASSHLSRDGAGGYTF
len: 16
abundance: NA
j_gene: TRBJ1-2
d_gene: NA
v_gene: TRBV14

CDR3nt: TGTGCCAGCAGTTACAGGTCGAACACTGAAGCTTTCTTT
CDR3aa: CASSYRSNTEAFF
len: 13
abundance: NA
j_gene: TRBJ1-1
d_gene: NA
v_gene: TRBV6-4

CDR3nt: TGTGCCAGCAGCGGAGAGGGGACAGGGGGCCCCTACGAGCAGTACTTC
CDR3aa: CASSGEGTGGPYEQYF
len: 16
abundance: NA
j_gene: TRBJ2-7
d_gene: NA
v_gene: TRBV21-1

CDR3nt: TGTGCCAGCGGGAAGGACATTCTCTTTAGATACGGCTACACCTTC
CDR3aa: CASGKDILFRYGYTF
len: 15
abundance: NA
j_gene: TRBJ1-2
d_gene: NA
v_gene: TRBV6-5

CDR3nt: TGTGCCAGCAGTCCGACCCCGGGCGGGGAGACCCAGTACTTC
CDR3aa: CASSPTPGGETQYF
len: 14
abundance: few
j_gene: TRBJ2-5
d_gene: NA
v_gene: TRBV6-5

CDR3nt: TGCGCCAGCAGCTTAGACAGCCCCTATGGCTATGGCTACACCTTC
CDR3aa: CASSLDSPYGYGYTF
len: 15
abundance: NA
j_gene: TRBJ1-2
d_gene: NA
v_gene: TRBV5-1

CDR3nt: TGTGCCAGCAGCCAAGGACAGGGGGCGCGGAAACTGTTTTTT
CDR3aa: CASSQGQGARKLFF
len: 14
abundance: NA
j_gene: TRBJ1-4
d_gene: TRBD1
v_gene: TRBV3-1/TRBV3-2

CDR3nt: TGTGCCAGCAGCCCCGGGACAGGGAATCAGCCCCAGCATTTT
CDR3aa: CASSPGTGNQPQHF
len: 14
abundance: NA
j_gene: TRBJ1-5
d_gene: TRBD1
v_gene: TRBV5-4

CDR3nt: TGTGCCTGGAGTGTACTCCGGACAGGGGGCACTGAAGCTTTCTTT
CDR3aa: CAWSVLRTGGTEAFF
len: 15
abundance: NA
j_gene: TRBJ1-1
d_gene: TRBD1
v_gene: TRBV30

CDR3nt: TGTGCCAGCAGTTTGCAGGGGGGCAATCAGCCCCAGCATTTT
CDR3aa: CASSLQGGNQPQHF
len: 14
abundance: NA
j_gene: TRBJ1-5
d_gene: TRBD1
v_gene: TRBV27

CDR3nt: TGTGCCAGCAGTTCTGCTCAGGGAAATATCTATGGCTACACCTTC
CDR3aa: CASSSAQGNIYGYTF
len: 15
abundance: few
j_gene: TRBJ1-2
d_gene: NA
v_gene: TRBV6-5

CDR3nt: TGTGCCAGCAGCCAAGTGCCGGGCCTCATAGCGTCCTACGAGCAGTACTTC
CDR3aa: CASSQVPGLIASYEQYF
len: 17
abundance: NA
j_gene: TRBJ2-7
d_gene: NA
v_gene: TRBV3-1/TRBV3-2

CDR3nt: TGTGCCAGCAGCCGAATCCTTTTCCCTCGGGGGGGGGCGGTTCAGCCCCAGCATTTT
CDR3aa: CASSRILFPRGGAVQPQHF
len: 19
abundance: once
j_gene: TRBJ1-5
d_gene: NA
v_gene: TRBV6-6

CDR3nt: TGCGCCAGCAGCCAAGATATCGGACAGGGAAGTCAGCCCCAGCATTTT
CDR3aa: CASSQDIGQGSQPQHF
len: 16
abundance: NA
j_gene: TRBJ1-5
d_gene: TRBD1
v_gene: TRBV4-1

CDR3nt: TGTGCCAGCAGTATTCGTACAGGGAACTACGAGCAGTACTTC
CDR3aa: CASSIRTGNYEQYF
len: 14
abundance: NA
j_gene: TRBJ2-7
d_gene: NA
v_gene: TRBV11-2

CDR3nt: TGTGCCAGCAGGACAGACTTGAACACTGAAGCTTTCTTT
CDR3aa: CASRTDLNTEAFF
len: 13
abundance: NA
j_gene: TRBJ1-1
d_gene: NA
v_gene: TRBV6-5

CDR3nt: TGTGCCAGCAGCAGGGTCACTGAAGCTTTCTTT
CDR3aa: CASSRVTEAFF
len: 11
abundance: NA
j_gene: TRBJ1-1
d_gene: NA
v_gene: TRBV6-4

CDR3nt: TGTGCCAGCAGCCTGTGGACAGGGGCCAACTATGGCTACACCTTC
CDR3aa: CASSLWTGANYGYTF
len: 15
abundance: NA
j_gene: TRBJ1-2
d_gene: TRBD1
v_gene: TRBV7-2

CDR3nt: TGTGCCAGCAGTGCAGGGGGCGGTAGCCAGTACTTC
CDR3aa: CASSAGGGSQYF
len: 12
abundance: NA
j_gene: TRBJ2-5
d_gene: TRBD1
v_gene: TRBV2

CDR3nt: TGTGCCAGCAGGGCCGGTCGGGTATCACCCCTCCACTTT
CDR3aa: CASRAGRVSPLHF
len: 13
abundance: NA
j_gene: TRBJ1-6
d_gene: NA
v_gene: TRBV12-3/TRBV12-4

CDR3nt: TGCGCCAGCAGCTTGGGGCAGGGGGCAAACACTGAAGCTTTCTTT
CDR3aa: CASSLGQGANTEAFF
len: 15
abundance: NA
j_gene: TRBJ1-1
d_gene: TRBD1
v_gene: TRBV5-1

CDR3nt: TGTGCCAGCAGCTCAACTCCCGGTGGCTACACCTTC
CDR3aa: CASSSTPGGYTF
len: 12
abundance: NA
j_gene: TRBJ1-2
d_gene: NA
v_gene: TRBV5-6

CDR3nt: TGTGCCACCAGCAGAGATAGTAACAGACACAATGAGCAGTTCTTC
CDR3aa: CATSRDSNRHNEQFF
len: 15
abundance: NA
j_gene: TRBJ2-1
d_gene: NA
v_gene: TRBV15

CDR3nt: TGTGCCAGCAGCCAAGGGGCAGGGGGCTTGCCCCAGCATTTT
CDR3aa: CASSQGAGGLPQHF
len: 14
abundance: NA
j_gene: TRBJ1-5
d_gene: TRBD1
v_gene: TRBV14

CDR3nt: TGTGCCAGCAGCCCCAGCGGTTACAGGGGGGGCGAGCAGTACTTC
CDR3aa: CASSPSGYRGGEQYF
len: 15
abundance: NA
j_gene: TRBJ2-7
d_gene: NA
v_gene: TRBV7-3

CDR3nt: TGCAGTGCTAGTGCCGTGGCCAACACTGAAGCTTTCTTT
CDR3aa: CSASAVANTEAFF
len: 13
abundance: NA
j_gene: TRBJ1-1
d_gene: NA
v_gene: TRBV20-1

CDR3nt: TGTGCCAGCAGCTCCTCCATTGCTGCGGGCCGGGGATATGGCTACACCTTC
CDR3aa: CASSSSIAAGRGYGYTF
len: 17
abundance: NA
j_gene: TRBJ1-2
d_gene: NA
v_gene: TRBV9

CDR3nt: TGTGCCAGCAGTCGGACTAGCGCCGCAGATACGCAGTATTTT
CDR3aa: CASSRTSAADTQYF
len: 14
abundance: NA
j_gene: TRBJ2-3
d_gene: TRBD2
v_gene: TRBV6-2/TRBV6-3

CDR3nt: TGTGCCTGCTGCATGACAGGGGGCTGGTCTGGGGCCAACGTCCTGACTTTC
CDR3aa: CACCMTGGWSGANVLTF
len: 17
abundance: NA
j_gene: TRBJ2-6
d_gene: TRBD1
v_gene: TRBV3-1/TRBV3-2

CDR3nt: TGTGCCAGCAGCTTAGACACAGGGGCGCGCACTGAAGCTTTCTTT
CDR3aa: CASSLDTGARTEAFF
len: 15
abundance: NA
j_gene: TRBJ1-1
d_gene: TRBD1
v_gene: TRBV11-3

CDR3nt: TGTGCCTGGACCACCTACGGGGGGCGGGACACTGAAGCTTTCTTT
CDR3aa: CAWTTYGGRDTEAFF
len: 15
abundance: few
j_gene: TRBJ1-1
d_gene: NA
v_gene: TRBV30

CDR3nt: TGTGCCACCCGACTAGCGGGGTCCCTCGGGGAGCAGTACTTC
CDR3aa: CATRLAGSLGEQYF
len: 14
abundance: NA
j_gene: TRBJ2-7
d_gene: TRBD2
v_gene: TRBV6-5

CDR3nt: TGCGCCAGCAGCCAAGACAGGGTTACTGAAGCTTTCTTT
CDR3aa: CASSQDRVTEAFF
len: 13
abundance: NA
j_gene: TRBJ1-1
d_gene: TRBD1
v_gene: TRBV5-1

CDR3nt: TGTGCCAGCAGCGTAGGGCTAGCGGAAGAGACCCAGTACTTC
CDR3aa: CASSVGLAEETQYF
len: 14
abundance: NA
j_gene: TRBJ2-5
d_gene: TRBD2
v_gene: TRBV9

CDR3nt: TGTGCCAGCAGCTGGATGGGACTAGAGAGCTACGAGCAGTACTTC
CDR3aa: CASSWMGLESYEQYF
len: 15
abundance: NA
j_gene: TRBJ2-7
d_gene: TRBD2
v_gene: TRBV5-6

CDR3nt: TGTGCCAGCAGCTTTACTACCGACTCCTACAATGAGCAGTTCTTC
CDR3aa: CASSFTTDSYNEQFF
len: 15
abundance: NA
j_gene: TRBJ2-1
d_gene: NA
v_gene: TRBV7-2

CDR3nt: TGTGCCAGCAGAACCGGGGAGGCTCAGCCCCAGCATTTT
CDR3aa: CASRTGEAQPQHF
len: 13
abundance: NA
j_gene: TRBJ1-5
d_gene: NA
v_gene: TRBV6-5

CDR3nt: TGTGCCAGCAGTGCCGGGACAGGGGGGAATACGCAGTATTTT
CDR3aa: CASSAGTGGNTQYF
len: 14
abundance: NA
j_gene: TRBJ2-3
d_gene: TRBD1
v_gene: TRBV2